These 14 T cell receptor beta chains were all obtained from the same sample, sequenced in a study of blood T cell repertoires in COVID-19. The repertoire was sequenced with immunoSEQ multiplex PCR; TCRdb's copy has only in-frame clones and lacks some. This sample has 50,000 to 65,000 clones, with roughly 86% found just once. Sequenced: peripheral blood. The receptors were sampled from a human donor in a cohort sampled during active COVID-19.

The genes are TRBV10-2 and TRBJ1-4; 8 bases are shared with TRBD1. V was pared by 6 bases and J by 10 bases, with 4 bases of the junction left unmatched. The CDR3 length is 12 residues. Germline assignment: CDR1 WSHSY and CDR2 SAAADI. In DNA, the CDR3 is TGCGCCAGCAGGACTACAGGGGGAAAACTGTTTTTT. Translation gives CASRTTGGKLFF.

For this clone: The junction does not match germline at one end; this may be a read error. CDR3: CASSLTGTGGDEQLF. In DNA, the CDR3 is TGTGCCAGCAGCTTGACCGGGACAGGGGGCGATGAGCAGCTCTTC. The J gene is TRBJ2-1, the V gene TRBV7-7, with 12 bases fitting TRBD1. From germline, CDR1 is SSHAT and CDR2 FNYEAQ (reference sequence). The CDR3 runs 15 residues.

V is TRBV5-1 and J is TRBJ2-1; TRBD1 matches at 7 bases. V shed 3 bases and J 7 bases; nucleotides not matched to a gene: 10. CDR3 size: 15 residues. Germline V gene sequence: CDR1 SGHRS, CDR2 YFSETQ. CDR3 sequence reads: CASSSFRQGRNEQFF. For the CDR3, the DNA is TGCGCCAGCAGCTCTTTTCGACAGGGCAGGAATGAGCAGTTCTTC.

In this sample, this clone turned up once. This CDR3 reads CASSPTGDRNTEAFF. In nucleotides, the CDR3 is TGTGCCAGCAGCCCCACAGGGGATAGGAACACTGAAGCTTTCTTT. This chain connects TRBV5-5 to TRBJ1-1; 7 bases match TRBD1. CDR1 is SGHKS and CDR2 is YYEKEE in the germline V gene (reference sequence). V was clipped by 4 bases and J by 1 base; unmatched bases: 7. CDR3 length: 15 amino acids. Full variable domain (remainder filled in from reference TRBV5-5 and TRBJ1-1): DAGVTQSPTHLIKTRGQQVTLRCSPISGHKSVSWYQQVLGQGPQFIFQYYEKEERGRGNFPDRFSARQFPNYSSELNVNALLLGDSALYLCASSPTGDRNTEAFFGQGTRLTVV.

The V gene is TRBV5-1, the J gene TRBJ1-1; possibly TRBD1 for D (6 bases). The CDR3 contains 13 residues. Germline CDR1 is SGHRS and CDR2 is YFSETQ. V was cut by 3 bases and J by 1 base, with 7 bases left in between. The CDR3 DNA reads TGCGCCAGCAGCTGGGACAAGAACACTGAAGCTTTCTTT. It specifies CASSWDKNTEAFF.

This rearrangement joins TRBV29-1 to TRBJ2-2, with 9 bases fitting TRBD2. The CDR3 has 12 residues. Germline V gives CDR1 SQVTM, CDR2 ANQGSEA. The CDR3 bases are TGCACCGTAGCGGGAGCGACCGGGGAGCTGTTTTTT. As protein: CTVAGATGELFF.

CDR3 nucleotide sequence: TGTGCCAGCAGCCTGGACGGACTCTATGGCTACACCTTC. Its protein product is CASSLDGLYGYTF. The chain joins TRBV14 to TRBJ1-2; no clear D. The germline V gene has CDR1 SGHDN and CDR2 FVKESK. V lost 4 bases to trimming and J lost 4 bases, with 10 bases between them. The CDR3 is made up of 13 amino acids.

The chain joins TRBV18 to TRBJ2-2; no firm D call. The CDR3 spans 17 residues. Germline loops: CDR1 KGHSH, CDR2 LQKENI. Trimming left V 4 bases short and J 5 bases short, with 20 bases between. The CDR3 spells CASSRSIPLSGTGELFF. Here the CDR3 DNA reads TGTGCCAGCTCACGATCCATCCCCCTGAGTGGTACCGGGGAGCTGTTTTTT.

CDR3 DNA: TGTGCCAGCAGTTTTGCGGGAGTTTCCGGGGAGCTGTTTTTT. Its translation is CASSFAGVSGELFF. V is TRBV27 and J is TRBJ2-2, with 7 positions matching TRBD2. This CDR3 comprises 14 residues. V shed 3 bases, J shed 6 bases, and the junction held 4 bases outside the gene matches. Germline loops: CDR1 MNHEY, CDR2 SMNVEV (reference sequence).

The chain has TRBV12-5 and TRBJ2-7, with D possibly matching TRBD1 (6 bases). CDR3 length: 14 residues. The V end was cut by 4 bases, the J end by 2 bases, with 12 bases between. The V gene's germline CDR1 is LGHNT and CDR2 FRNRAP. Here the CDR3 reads CASGCDRITYEQYF. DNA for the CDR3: TGTGCTAGTGGTTGTGACAGGATTACCTACGAGCAGTACTTC.

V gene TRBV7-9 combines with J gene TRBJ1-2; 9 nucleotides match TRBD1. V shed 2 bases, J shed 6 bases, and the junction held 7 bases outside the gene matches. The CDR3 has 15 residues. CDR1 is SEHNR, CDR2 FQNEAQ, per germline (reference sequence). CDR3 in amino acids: CASSLIPDRGNGYTF. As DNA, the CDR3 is TGTGCCAGCAGCTTAATTCCGGACAGGGGTAATGGCTACACCTTC.

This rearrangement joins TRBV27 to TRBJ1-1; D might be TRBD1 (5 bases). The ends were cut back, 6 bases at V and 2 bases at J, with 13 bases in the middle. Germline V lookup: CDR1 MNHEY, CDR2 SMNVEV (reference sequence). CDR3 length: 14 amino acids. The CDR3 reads CASRNGGVNTEAFF. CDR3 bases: TGTGCCAGCAGAAACGGAGGGGTTAACACTGAAGCTTTCTTT.

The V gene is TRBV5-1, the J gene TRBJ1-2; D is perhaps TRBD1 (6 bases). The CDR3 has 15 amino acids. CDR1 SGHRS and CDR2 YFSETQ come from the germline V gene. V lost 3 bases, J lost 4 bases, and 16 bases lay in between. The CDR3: CASSYTTGQSYGYTF. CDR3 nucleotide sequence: TGCGCCAGCAGCTACACTACCGGACAGAGCTATGGCTACACCTTC.

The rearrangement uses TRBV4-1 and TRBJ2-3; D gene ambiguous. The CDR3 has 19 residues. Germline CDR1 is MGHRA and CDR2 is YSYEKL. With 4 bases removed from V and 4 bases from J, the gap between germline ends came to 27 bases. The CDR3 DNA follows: TGCGCCAGCAGCCTGCAAATACGAAGTCCGGGTCTCCTTTCAGATACGCAGTATTTT. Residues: CASSLQIRSPGLLSDTQYF.